Following are 17 T cell receptor beta chains from one sample sequenced in a study of T cell responses to AZD1222 COVID-19 vaccine (dated by TCRdb to the early 2020s). Reading the label with the study, this specimen's time point is: about 28 days (+/-7) after the second vaccine dose. Library preparation used the immunoSEQ multiplex PCR assay. Sourced from immuneACCESS, this table was stored by TCRdb with only in-frame sequences that have V and J called. A share of the clones is absent; for the studies checked, an unresolved V gene accounts for under half, and the remainder has no known explanation. This sample lists more than 70,000 clones; roughly nine tenths were detected once. The biggest ten clones account for about 5% of the sample. The sample in question was peripheral blood, obtained 28 days after the second AZD1222 dose. These receptor sequences come from an adult who received the AZD1222 COVID-19 vaccine.

The table lists this clone with a count of one. Here the CDR3 DNA reads TGTGCCAGCAGTACCAAGGTGGGGATCCAAGAGACCCAGTACTTC. The encoded protein is CASSTKVGIQETQYF. This chain joins TRBV3-1 (or the pseudogene TRBV3-2) and TRBJ2-5; D gene ambiguous. This CDR3 is built from 15 residues. Deletions cut 6 bases from V and 1 base from J, with 15 bases between. CDR1 and CDR2 (germline): LGHDT, YNNKEL (reference sequence).

The V gene is TRBV7-3, the J gene TRBJ1-6; D is unresolved. V was shortened by 1 base and J by 7 bases, with 11 bases between the two germline ends. The CDR3 is made up of 15 amino acids. Looked up from germline, CDR1 is SGHTA and CDR2 is FQGTGA. The CDR3 DNA sequence: TGTGCCAGCAGCTTAAGTTCCCCCAGCAATTCACCCCTCCACTTT. Translating gives CASSLSSPSNSPLHF.

The gene calls are TRBV19 and TRBJ2-1, with 11 bases identical to TRBD2. V was pared by 4 bases and J by 11 bases, with 10 bases of the junction left unmatched. Germline V lookup: CDR1 LNHDA, CDR2 SQIVND (reference sequence). The CDR3 extends over 15 amino acids. The CDR3 nucleotides read TGTGCCAGTAGTAATAGCGGGGGGGCCCGTAACCAGCAGTTCTTC. Its translation is CASSNSGGARNQQFF.

The rearrangement joins TRBV6-5 to TRBJ2-7; D perhaps matches TRBD1 (6 bases). This CDR3 is built from 14 residues. Germline-derived CDR1 and CDR2 are MNHEY and SVGAGI. Trimming pared 8 bases from V and 4 bases from J, leaving 18 bases between. The CDR3 region is CASGRDTPSYEQYF. Written as DNA, the CDR3 is TGTGCCAGCGGAAGGGACACCCCCTCTTACGAGCAGTACTTC.

This rearrangement joins TRBV9 to TRBJ2-5; no clear D. V was pared by 0 bases and J by 1 base, with 7 bases between. CDR3 length: 14 residues. Germline CDR1 is SGDLS and CDR2 is YYNGEE. This CDR3 is CASSVGNFQETQYF. The CDR3 bases are TGTGCCAGCAGCGTAGGTAACTTCCAAGAGACCCAGTACTTC.

The chain uses TRBV2 and TRBJ1-2, with D unclear. V lost 7 bases and J 1 base, leaving 7 bases between the germline ends. CDR3 length: 12 amino acids. Looked up from germline, CDR1 is SNHLY and CDR2 is FYNNEI. DNA for the CDR3: TGTGCCAGCACGGTTGGTAACTATGGCTACACCTTC. Translation: CASTVGNYGYTF.

CDR3 sequence reads: CASSPGGGTIGYEQYF. CDR3 nucleotide sequence: TGTGCCAGCAGCCCAGGGGGGGGGACAATCGGATACGAGCAGTACTTC. The chain is built from TRBV11-1 and TRBJ2-7; TRBD1 or TRBD2 may be the D gene (7 bases each). CDR1 is SGHAT, CDR2 FQDESV, per germline (reference sequence). Trimming took off 5 bases at V and 4 bases at J, with 21 bases between the two ends. The length of the CDR3 is 16 residues.

This sequence joins TRBV4-1 and TRBJ1-3; 8 bases map to TRBD1. The CDR3 has 17 residues. The germline V gene encodes CDR1 MGHRA and CDR2 YSYEKL. V shed 0 bases, J shed 5 bases, and the junction held 9 bases outside the gene matches. CDR3 nucleotide sequence: TGCGCCAGCAGCCAAGATACGTCGACAGGGGCTAGAAACACCATATATTTT. Amino acid sequence: CASSQDTSTGARNTIYF.

This clone was picked up a small number of times. The chain employs TRBV5-6 and TRBJ1-4; TRBD1 is a possible D gene (6 bases). V was trimmed by 1 base and J by 6 bases, leaving 10 bases between them. Germline assignment: CDR1 SGHDT and CDR2 YYEEEE. CDR3 length: 14 amino acids. The CDR3: CASSLTGRDEKLFF. The DNA for the CDR3 is TGTGCCAGCAGCTTGACAGGGAGGGATGAAAAACTGTTTTTT.

In its sample, this clone was seen once. The V and J genes are TRBV18 and TRBJ1-1; D call uncertain. V lost 3 bases, J lost 5 bases, and 13 bases lay in between. The CDR3 extends over 14 amino acids. Germline CDR1 KGHSH, CDR2 LQKENI. CDR3 sequence: CASSPLGPGTEAFF. The CDR3 nucleotides read TGTGCCAGCTCACCGCTTGGGCCCGGTACTGAAGCTTTCTTT.

The CDR3 region is CASSVVGGQTFNEQFF. The CDR3, as DNA: TGTGCCAGCAGCGTAGTAGGGGGGCAGACCTTCAATGAGCAGTTCTTC. The chain carries TRBV9 and TRBJ2-1; D might be TRBD1 or TRBD2, each matching 6 bases. V was cut by 0 bases and J by 6 bases, with 16 bases left in between. The CDR3 contains 16 residues. Germline assignment: CDR1 SGDLS and CDR2 YYNGEE.

This chain links TRBV2 with TRBJ1-1, with unresolved D. With 7 bases removed from V and 6 bases from J, the gap between germline ends came to 9 bases. The CDR3 totals 11 residues. Germline assignment: CDR1 SNHLY and CDR2 FYNNEI. The CDR3 nucleotides read TGTGCCAGCATCATGGGGTCTGAAGCTTTCTTT. Its protein is CASIMGSEAFF.

This clone was detected a few times. The CDR3 sequence: CATSSLTENTEAFF. DNA for the CDR3: TGTGCCACCAGCTCTTTGACAGAGAACACTGAAGCTTTCTTT. The chain couples TRBV15 to TRBJ1-1; maybe TRBD1 (5 bases). With 5 bases removed from V and 1 base from J, the gap between germline ends came to 11 bases. Germline V lookup: CDR1 LNHNV, CDR2 YYDKDF (reference sequence). The CDR3 has 14 residues.

The rearrangement uses TRBV5-6 and TRBJ1-5; D gene uncertain. This CDR3 region has 16 residues. CDR1 is SGHDT, CDR2 YYEEEE, per germline. Between the trimmed V and J ends, which lost 1 base and 0 bases, there was a span of 11 bases. The CDR3 sequence: CASSLMGGYSNQPQHF. The DNA for the CDR3 is TGTGCCAGCAGCTTGATGGGAGGATATAGCAATCAGCCCCAGCATTTT.

This clone has a single count. This chain uses TRBV3-1 (or the pseudogene TRBV3-2) with TRBJ1-2; 7 nucleotides match TRBD1. Germline V CDR1 and CDR2: LGHDT, YNNKEL (reference sequence). The CDR3 totals 14 residues. J gave up 4 bases and V 5 bases, and 7 bases lay outside the gene matches. Here the CDR3 reads CASSYRDSSYGYTF. The CDR3 bases are TGTGCCAGCAGCTACCGGGACAGTAGCTATGGCTACACCTTC.

V and J are TRBV3-1 (or the pseudogene TRBV3-2) and TRBJ1-1; the D gene is possibly TRBD1 (5 bases). CDR3 size: 14 residues. Germline V gives CDR1 LGHDT, CDR2 YNNKEL (reference sequence). V shed 4 bases and J shed 6 bases, with 15 bases lying between them. CDR3 nucleotides: TGTGCCAGCAGCCCACAGGTACGGGGACCTGAAGCTTTCTTT. This codes for CASSPQVRGPEAFF.

The count of this clone is one. The J gene is TRBJ1-3, the V gene TRBV12-3 or TRBV12-4; 7 bases agree with TRBD1. The CDR3 totals 13 residues. J gave up 5 bases and V 6 bases, and 4 bases lay outside the gene matches. The CDR3 DNA is TGTGCCAGCAGCAGGGACAGTAGAAACACCATATATTTT. Translating it yields CASSRDSRNTIYF.